This TCR beta chain came from a study of Tregs in tolerant kidney transplant recipients. CD4+CD25+CD127- Tregs, CD4+CD25- non-Tregs, CD4 and CD8 cells were sorted. Here immunoSEQ multiplex PCR was the method, and the copy in TCRdb shows in-frame clones only, minus some. The sample yields around 70,000 clones, around nine tenths seen once. This CDR3 is built from 15 residues. Germline CDR1 reads SGHAT; CDR2 reads FQNNGV. The V and J ends lost 5 bases and 6 bases, in that order; junction bases with no gene match: 11. The sequences come from CD8+ T cells from blood, collected before the transplant. The chain carries TRBV11-2 and TRBJ1-1; 8 positions agree with TRBD1. The sequence came from a human donor who received a combined kidney and bone marrow transplant. CDR3 bases: TGTGCCAGCAGCGCCAATCAGGGGGCTGATGCTGAAGCTTTCTTT. Protein sequence: CASSANQGADAEAFF.